The 11 T cell receptor beta chains below all came from one sample that was sequenced in a study of cytomegalovirus exposure and HLA in healthy donors. The study ran its PCR with 60 Vbeta and 13 Jbeta primers. Produced via immunoSEQ multiplex PCR; TCRdb's table is partial and in-frame only. The sample consists of 150,000 to 200,000 clones, 80% to 90% of them appearing once. The sample was PBMCs. The receptors were sampled from a man aged 18 to 35 in good health and CMV-seropositive.

This chain joins TRBV10-1 and TRBJ2-3, with 9 bases identical to TRBD2. CDR1 and CDR2 from the germline V gene are WNHNN and SYGVQD (reference sequence). V lost 6 bases, J lost 5 bases, and 3 bases stayed unmatched. CDR3 length: 13 residues. CDR3 sequence: CASRGSGRDTQYF. The CDR3 region has the DNA TGCGCCAGCAGGGGTAGCGGGAGAGATACGCAGTATTTT.

To note about this clone: Additional DNA sequences in this sample encode the identical CDR3. CDR3 in amino acids: CASSLTGYGYTF. The CDR3 region has the DNA TGTGCCAGCAGCTTAACGGGATATGGCTACACCTTC. The rearrangement joins TRBV7-2 to TRBJ1-2; no definite D call. Trimming left V 2 bases short and J 5 bases short, with 6 bases between. Germline V gene sequence: CDR1 SGHTA, CDR2 FQGNSA. This CDR3 has 12 residues.

This chain links TRBV2 with TRBJ2-2, with 7 bases that match TRBD1. The ends lost 6 bases at V and 0 bases at J; junction bases unmatched: 4. The CDR3 spans 15 residues. Germline loops: CDR1 SNHLY, CDR2 FYNNEI. In nucleotides, the CDR3 is TGTGCCAGCAGCAAGGACAGGACGAACACCGGGGAGCTGTTTTTT. It encodes CASSKDRTNTGELFF. Variable domain in full (rest from reference TRBV2 and TRBJ2-2): EPEVTQTPSHQVTQMGQEVILRCVPISNHLYFYWYRQILGQKVEFLVSFYNNEISEKSEIFDDQFSVERPDGSNFTLKIRSTKLEDSAMYFCASSKDRTNTGELFFGEGSRLTVL.

The chain joins TRBV5-6 to TRBJ2-5, with D possibly TRBD1 on 6 matching bases. The CDR3 is 15 residues long. V lost 3 bases and J lost 0, with 12 bases in between. Germline V gene sequence: CDR1 SGHDT, CDR2 YYEEEE. The CDR3 nucleotides are TGTGCCAGCAGCTCTATGCAGGGGAACCAAGAGACCCAGTACTTC. Translation: CASSSMQGNQETQYF.

The gene calls are TRBV7-2 and TRBJ2-1, with 10 nucleotides matching TRBD2. The V gene end was trimmed by 5 bases and the J gene end by 4 bases; junction bases not matched to a gene: 17. The germline CDR1 and CDR2 sequences are SGHTA and FQGNSA. This CDR3 is built from 19 residues. CDR3 sequence (DNA): TGTGCCAGCAGCGCACAAAGGGGTAAGCGGGGGGGCCCGTACAATGAGCAGTTCTTC. This encodes CASSAQRGKRGGPYNEQFF.

This chain joins TRBV28 and TRBJ2-7, with D maybe TRBD1 (6 bases). Germline V gene data show CDR1 as MDHEN and CDR2 as SYDVKM. Trimming took 8 bases from V and 2 from J, leaving 10 bases between them. This CDR3 spans 12 amino acids. The CDR3 sequence is CASLDSAYEQYF. CDR3 in DNA: TGTGCCAGCCTGGACAGTGCCTACGAGCAGTACTTC.

The chain has TRBV5-1 and TRBJ2-3, with D possibly being TRBD2 (5 bases). The germline CDR1 and CDR2 sequences are SGHRS and YFSETQ. V was shortened by 4 bases and J by 0 bases, with 12 bases between the two germline ends. This CDR3 is built from 15 residues. The CDR3 bases are TGCGCCAGCAGCCCGCCGGGCGGGAGCACAGATACGCAGTATTTT. It yields the protein CASSPPGGSTDTQYF.

The chain carries TRBV5-1 and TRBJ1-4, with D maybe TRBD1 (6 bases). Germline CDR1 reads SGHRS; CDR2 reads YFSETQ. This CDR3 has 13 residues. V lost 0 bases and J 6 bases, leaving 6 bases between the germline ends. DNA for the CDR3: TGCGCCAGCAGCTTGGACAGGGATGAAAAACTGTTTTTT. This gives the protein CASSLDRDEKLFF. The whole variable domain, remainder taken from reference TRBV5-1 and TRBJ1-4, is KAGVTQTPRYLIKTRGQQVTLSCSPISGHRSVSWYQQTPGQGLQFLFEYFSETQRNKGNFPGRFSGRQFSNSRSEMNVSTLELGDSALYLCASSLDRDEKLFFGSGTQLSVL.

CDR3 sequence: CASRDGTSGNEQFF. The CDR3 DNA is TGTGCCAGCAGGGACGGGACTAGCGGCAATGAGCAGTTCTTC. The rearrangement links TRBV5-4 to TRBJ2-1, with TRBD2 matching 11 bases. The germline gives CDR1 SGHNT, CDR2 YYREEE (reference sequence). V gave up 5 bases and J gave up 6 bases; unmatched junction bases: 4. The CDR3 is 14 amino acids.

This clone was counted a single time. V gene TRBV6-1 combines with J gene TRBJ2-7; D might be TRBD2 (5 bases). Germline V gives CDR1 MNHNS, CDR2 SASEGT. Trimming removed 9 bases at V and 3 bases at J, with 15 bases between. The CDR3 has 13 residues. The CDR3 loop is CASWPGSGYEQYF. The CDR3, as DNA: TGTGCCAGTTGGCCGGGGAGCGGCTACGAGCAGTACTTC.

V and J are TRBV9 and TRBJ1-4; D unclear. Germline-derived CDR1 and CDR2 are SGDLS and YYNGEE. V was clipped by 0 bases and J by 8 bases, with 14 bases between them. The CDR3 runs 15 residues. DNA for the CDR3: TGTGCCAGCAGCGTAGACACCTCGAGGGTAGAAAAACTGTTTTTT. This translates into CASSVDTSRVEKLFF. Full variable domain (rest looked up from reference TRBV9 and TRBJ1-4): DSGVTQTPKHLITATGQRVTLRCSPRSGDLSVYWYQQSLDQGLQFLIQYYNGEERAKGNILERFSAQQFPDLHSELNLSSLELGDSALYFCASSVDTSRVEKLFFGSGTQLSVL.